This TCR beta chain is drawn from a study of T cell responses to AZD1222 COVID-19 vaccine. Study-level points and caveats: Scientists sampled the repertoires only once the peak T cell response had passed. Spike-specific TCR repertoires showed rising breadth and depth after two AZD1222 doses.

As regards this clone: Its antigen is as yet unknown.

V dropped 2 bases and J dropped 4 bases, with 8 bases sitting between them. The CDR3 consists of 13 residues. Both about-4-week and about-12-week second-dose recipients were combined. Assay used: immunoSEQ multiplex PCR; TCRdb lists only in-frame clones, some missing. Altogether 110,000 to 150,000 clones are present, around 93% being singletons, with the ten largest covering under 3.5%. The rearrangement uses TRBV12-3 or TRBV12-4 and TRBJ1-2, with D perhaps matching TRBD1 (5 bases). This TCR was recovered from an adult who received the AZD1222 COVID-19 vaccine. Sequencing was performed on peripheral blood, taken 28 days after the second AZD1222 dose. The CDR3 DNA is TGTGCCAGCAGTTTAATTCAGGGCTATGGCTACACCTTC. As protein: CASSLIQGYGYTF.